This passage covers 25 T cell receptor beta chains from one sample sequenced in a study of T cell changes during pregnancy in multiple sclerosis. Sequencing was performed with immunoSEQ multiplex PCR; in TCRdb, only in-frame clones are kept and a portion is missing. The sample records 50,000 or so clones, 80% to 90% being singletons. The starting material was CD8+ T cells from peripheral blood mononuclear cells, obtained in the second trimester of pregnancy. These receptors all stem from a female donor with multiple sclerosis, enrolled in a pregnancy study.

This sequence joins TRBV4-1 and TRBJ1-4, with a tentative D call TRBD1 (6 bases). The CDR3 extends over 14 amino acids. Between the trimmed V and J ends, which lost 2 bases and 7 bases, there was a span of 11 bases. Germline loops: CDR1 MGHRA, CDR2 YSYEKL. The CDR3 loop is CASSQSGVGEKLFF. The DNA for the CDR3 is TGCGCCAGCAGCCAATCAGGGGTGGGTGAAAAACTGTTTTTT.

V usage is TRBV15 and J usage is TRBJ1-2; 10 bases are shared with TRBD1. Germline loops: CDR1 LNHNV, CDR2 YYDKDF (reference sequence). This CDR3 contains 16 residues. The J segment lost 4 bases and the V segment lost 0 bases, leaving 5 bases of the junction unmatched. As DNA, the CDR3 is TGTGCCACCAGCAGAGATCGACAGGGGGCATTCTATGGCTACACCTTC. Its protein product is CATSRDRQGAFYGYTF.

The rearrangement uses TRBV19 and TRBJ2-3; 10 bases line up with TRBD2. The V segment lost 3 bases and the J segment 1 base; nucleotides outside the gene matches: 1. CDR1 and CDR2 from the germline V gene are LNHDA and SQIVND (reference sequence). The CDR3 consists of 15 residues. The CDR3 sequence is CASSMGTSGTDTQYF. DNA for the CDR3: TGTGCCAGTAGTATGGGGACTAGCGGCACAGATACGCAGTATTTT.

Comment on this clone: The junction differs from germline at one of its ends, possibly a read error. The rearrangement links TRBV7-8 to TRBJ1-1, with a weak D call TRBD1 (6 bases). The CDR3 consists of 12 residues. Per the germline V gene, CDR1 is SGHVS and CDR2 is FQNEAQ. Written as DNA, the CDR3 is TGTGCCAGCAGCTTGGACAGTCCTGAGGCTTTCTTT. It codes for CASSLDSPEAFF.

The chain joins TRBV27 to TRBJ1-1; 7 bases are shared with TRBD1. From germline, CDR1 is MNHEY and CDR2 SMNVEV (reference sequence). The CDR3 runs 15 residues. Germline trimming cut 5 bases from V and 4 bases from J; bases unmatched to any gene: 10. The CDR3 loop reads CASSPLQGMITEAFF. The CDR3 DNA is TGTGCCAGCAGTCCCCTACAGGGGATGATCACTGAAGCTTTCTTT.

This chain links TRBV2 with TRBJ1-1; a weak D match, TRBD1 (6 bases). CDR1 and CDR2 from the germline V gene are SNHLY and FYNNEI. Trimming shortened V by 5 bases and J by 1 base, and 11 bases separated the two germline ends. The CDR3 has 14 amino acids. CDR3 in DNA: TGTGCCAGCAGTACAGGGTATGGGAACACTGAAGCTTTCTTT. Translated: CASSTGYGNTEAFF.

The J gene is TRBJ1-5, the V gene TRBV6-5, with D unresolved. The germline V gene has CDR1 MNHEY and CDR2 SVGAGI. The CDR3 has 14 residues. The V end was cut by 2 bases, the J end by 7 bases, with 12 bases between. The CDR3 region is CASSYNGGGQPQHF. CDR3 coding DNA: TGTGCCAGCAGTTACAATGGAGGAGGGCAGCCCCAGCATTTT.

The V gene is TRBV2, the J gene TRBJ1-1; 7 nucleotides agree with TRBD1. The CDR3 runs 18 residues. Losses at the gene ends were 4 bases for V and 0 bases for J; bases not matched to a gene: 14. The V gene's germline CDR1 is SNHLY and CDR2 FYNNEI. The CDR3 protein is CASSVTRDSFYMNTEAFF. Here the CDR3 DNA reads TGTGCCAGCAGTGTCACCCGGGACAGCTTCTACATGAACACTGAAGCTTTCTTT.

J is TRBJ2-1 and V is TRBV19, with 9 bases aligning to TRBD2. The J segment lost 1 base and the V segment lost 5 bases, leaving 3 bases of the junction unmatched. Germline assignment: CDR1 LNHDA and CDR2 SQIVND (reference sequence). The CDR3 loop spans 15 amino acids. Here the CDR3 DNA reads TGTGCCAGTAGTTCGCGGGGGGGATCCTACAATGAGCAGTTCTTC. Translation: CASSSRGGSYNEQFF.

The chain is built from TRBV20-1 and TRBJ2-1, with a tentative D call TRBD1 (5 bases). V lost 5 bases to trimming and J lost 8 bases, with 10 bases between them. Germline V lookup: CDR1 DFQATT, CDR2 SNEGSKA (reference sequence). This CDR3 is built from 11 residues. The CDR3: CSAWGPHEQFF. CDR3 coding DNA: TGCAGTGCTTGGGGCCCCCATGAGCAGTTCTTC.

V is TRBV10-3 and J is TRBJ1-2; 8 nucleotides align to TRBD1. Germline trimming cut 3 bases from V and 3 bases from J; bases unmatched to any gene: 9. The CDR3 length is 16 residues. CDR1 is ENHRY and CDR2 is SYGVKD in the germline V gene. The chain's CDR3 is CAISDPTGVGYYGYTF. DNA of the CDR3: TGTGCCATCAGTGACCCGACAGGGGTCGGTTACTATGGCTACACCTTC.

This clone occurred a few times. The J gene is TRBJ2-7, the V gene TRBV11-2; 7 bases agree with TRBD1. Unmatched junction bases numbered 13, after V lost 5 bases and J lost 6 bases. This CDR3 has 15 residues. Germline CDR1 SGHAT, CDR2 FQNNGV. The CDR3 protein is CASSLARDSLSEQYF. Here the CDR3 DNA reads TGTGCCAGCAGCCTCGCTCGGGACAGTTTGAGCGAGCAGTACTTC. Full variable domain (remainder filled in from reference TRBV11-2 and TRBJ2-7): EAGVAQSPRYKIIEKRQSVAFWCNPISGHATLYWYQQILGQGPKLLIQFQNNGVVDDSQLPKDRFSAERLKGVDSTLKIQPAKLEDSAVYLCASSLARDSLSEQYFGPGTRLTVT.

Concerning this clone itself: Its ends do not fully match the called genes, so a read error is possible. The CDR3 here is CANSPTGQGGPYNEQFF. In nucleotides, the CDR3 is TGTGCCAACAGCCCCACTGGACAGGGTGGACCTTACAATGAGCAGTTCTTC. J is TRBJ2-1 and V is TRBV9; 8 positions agree with TRBD1. This CDR3 is built from 17 residues. Per the germline V gene, CDR1 is SGDLS and CDR2 is YYNGEE.

The chain employs TRBV6-5 and TRBJ1-5; 9 nucleotides align to TRBD1. CDR1 and CDR2 from the germline V gene are MNHEY and SVGAGI. V shed 0 bases, J shed 6 bases, and the junction held 6 bases outside the gene matches. This CDR3 spans 16 amino acids. DNA of the CDR3: TGTGCCAGCAGTTACTCTAGACAGGGGGTAGGTCAGCCCCAGCATTTT. Protein: CASSYSRQGVGQPQHF.

This clone showed up just once. The CDR3 sequence: CASSPTGGVANYGYTF. The DNA of the CDR3 is TGCGCCAGCAGCCCGACGGGAGGAGTCGCCAACTATGGCTACACCTTC. The J gene is TRBJ1-2, the V gene TRBV5-1; unclear D gene. This CDR3 has 16 amino acids. The germline V gene encodes CDR1 SGHRS and CDR2 YFSETQ. V shed 4 bases and J shed 2 bases, with 18 bases lying between them.

The genes are TRBV28 and TRBJ2-3; TRBD2 aligns across 13 bases. Per the germline V gene, CDR1 is MDHEN and CDR2 is SYDVKM. V lost 6 bases and J lost 2; bases outside the gene matches: 8. This CDR3 has 17 residues. CDR3 sequence reads: CASSLGLAGADTDTQYF. CDR3 DNA: TGTGCCAGCAGCCTAGGACTAGCGGGGGCCGACACAGATACGCAGTATTTT.

This sequence joins TRBV4-1 and TRBJ1-1, with a possible D match to TRBD1 (5 bases). CDR3 size: 12 residues. Trimming left V 3 bases short and J 7 bases short, with 9 bases between. Germline V gene sequence: CDR1 MGHRA, CDR2 YSYEKL. As DNA, the CDR3 is TGCGCCAGCAGCCACACAGGTTTTGAAGCTTTCTTT. Protein sequence: CASSHTGFEAFF.

This chain connects TRBV7-3 to TRBJ2-7, with 7 bases fitting TRBD1. The V and J ends lost 4 bases and 0 bases, in that order; junction bases with no gene match: 3. The CDR3 spans 14 residues. Germline V gene data show CDR1 as SGHTA and CDR2 as FQGTGA. The CDR3 bases are TGTGCCAGCAGCTCGACAGGGCCCTCCTACGAGCAGTACTTC. It encodes CASSSTGPSYEQYF.

This clone has a single count. This chain connects TRBV5-1 to TRBJ2-7, with 10 bases fitting TRBD2. V dropped 5 bases and J dropped 1; count of bases not matched to a gene: 6. CDR3 length equals 15 residues. The germline gives CDR1 SGHRS, CDR2 YFSETQ. CDR3 nucleotides: TGCGCCAGCAGAACGGGACTAGCGAGATCCTACGAGCAGTACTTC. This sequence encodes CASRTGLARSYEQYF. Complete variable domain (other parts from reference TRBV5-1 and TRBJ2-7): KAGVTQTPRYLIKTRGQQVTLSCSPISGHRSVSWYQQTPGQGLQFLFEYFSETQRNKGNFPGRFSGRQFSNSRSEMNVSTLELGDSALYLCASRTGLARSYEQYFGPGTRLTVT.

This rearrangement joins TRBV4-1 to TRBJ1-5; D unresolved. The V gene's germline CDR1 is MGHRA and CDR2 YSYEKL. This CDR3 has 14 residues. V lost 1 base and J 6 bases, leaving 10 bases between the germline ends. The CDR3 loop reads CASSQGPVTQPQHF. CDR3 nucleotides: TGCGCCAGCAGCCAAGGGCCAGTTACTCAGCCCCAGCATTTT.

This chain connects TRBV13 to TRBJ1-6, with D maybe TRBD1 (5 bases). CDR1 PRHDT and CDR2 FYEKMQ come from the germline V gene (reference sequence). The CDR3 length is 16 residues. The V gene lost 5 bases and the J gene lost 9 bases, with 20 bases spanning the gap. CDR3 coding DNA: TGTGCCAGCAGCAGCAGGGAGGTCGGGACTGCTTCACCCCTCCACTTT. As protein: CASSSREVGTASPLHF.

This chain connects TRBV19 to TRBJ1-2, with 8 bases that match TRBD1. The junction had 5 bases not matched to a gene; V was cut back by 5 bases and J by 6 bases. The CDR3 extends over 13 amino acids. Germline values: CDR1 LNHDA, CDR2 SQIVND (reference sequence). In DNA, the CDR3 is TGTGCCAGTAGTCCGGACAGGGCAAATGGCTACACCTTC. Protein product: CASSPDRANGYTF.

The chain recombines TRBV4-1 with TRBJ1-1; D might be TRBD1 (5 bases). Germline-derived CDR1 and CDR2 are MGHRA and YSYEKL. This CDR3 spans 15 amino acids. V was trimmed by 0 bases and J by 0 bases, leaving 8 bases between them. For the CDR3, the DNA is TGCGCCAGCAGCCAAGAGGGGGGTTTGAACACTGAAGCTTTCTTT. Residues: CASSQEGGLNTEAFF.

The chain couples TRBV7-8 to TRBJ2-5, with TRBD2 matching 11 bases. Germline V lookup: CDR1 SGHVS, CDR2 FQNEAQ. The CDR3 sequence is 16 residues long. The ends lost 5 bases at V and 2 bases at J; junction bases unmatched: 7. CDR3 sequence reads: CASSGQTSGEQETQYF. DNA for the CDR3: TGTGCCAGCAGCGGCCAGACTAGCGGGGAACAAGAGACCCAGTACTTC.

The chain is built from TRBV5-6 and TRBJ2-7, with 7 bases aligning to TRBD1. The germline V gene encodes CDR1 SGHDT and CDR2 YYEEEE. The V gene end was trimmed by 4 bases and the J gene end by 0 bases; junction bases not matched to a gene: 7. The CDR3 is made up of 15 amino acids. The CDR3 region has the DNA TGTGCCAGCAGCCCGATGACAGGGAACTCCTACGAGCAGTACTTC. Amino acid sequence: CASSPMTGNSYEQYF.